The entry that follows covers one T cell receptor beta chain sequence. Antigen: not known. This sample is drawn from a study of CD8 T cells in ankylosing spondylitis. General study findings and limits: One TCR beta motif, made up of under ten highly homologous variants, appeared characteristic of ankylosing spondylitis blood. Some motif variants were previously reported in reactive arthritis synovial fluid and blood. Significantly higher representation of disease-linked clones was reported for matched ankylosing spondylitis synovial fluid. Peripheral blood held disease-linked clones only at relatively low frequency, and these were CD8+.

Germline V lookup: CDR1 SGDLS, CDR2 YYNGEE. Trimming removed 3 bases from V and 4 bases from J, with 10 bases in between. This CDR3 has 13 residues. Using quantitative 5'-RACE with molecular barcodes, the authors made TCR beta libraries. TCRdb reprocessed the 5' RACE reads via MiXCR and lists one record per CDR3 protein. The sample holds fewer than 400,000 distinct CDR3 sequences; 7.5% to 9% are singletons and the top ten take about 15%. The sample consisted of blood, either unsorted or a sorted T cell fraction (not recorded which). The chain has TRBV9 and TRBJ1-2; maybe TRBD1 (6 bases). The receptor was derived from a male donor with ankylosing spondylitis. Here the CDR3 reads CASSARDIYGYTF. The DNA of the CDR3 is TGTGCCAGCAGCGCCAGGGACATCTATGGCTACACCTTC.